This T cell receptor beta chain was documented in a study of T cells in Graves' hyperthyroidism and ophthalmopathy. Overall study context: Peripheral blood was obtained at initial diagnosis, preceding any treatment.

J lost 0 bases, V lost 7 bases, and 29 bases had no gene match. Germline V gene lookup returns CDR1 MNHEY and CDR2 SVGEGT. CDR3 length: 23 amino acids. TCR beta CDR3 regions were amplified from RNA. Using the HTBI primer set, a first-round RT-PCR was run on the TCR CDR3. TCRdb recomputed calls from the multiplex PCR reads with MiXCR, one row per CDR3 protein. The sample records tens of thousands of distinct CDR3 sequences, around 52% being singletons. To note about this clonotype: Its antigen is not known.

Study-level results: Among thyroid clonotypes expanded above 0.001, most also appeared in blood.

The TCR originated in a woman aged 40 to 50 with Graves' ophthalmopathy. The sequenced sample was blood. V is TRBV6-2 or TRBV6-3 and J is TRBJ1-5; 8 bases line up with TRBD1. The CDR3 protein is CASTGTGAWGGMKIRYSNQPQHF. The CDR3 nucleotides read TGTGCCAGCACCGGGACAGGTGCGTGGGGGGGTATGAAAATCAGGTATAGCAATCAGCCCCAGCATTTT.